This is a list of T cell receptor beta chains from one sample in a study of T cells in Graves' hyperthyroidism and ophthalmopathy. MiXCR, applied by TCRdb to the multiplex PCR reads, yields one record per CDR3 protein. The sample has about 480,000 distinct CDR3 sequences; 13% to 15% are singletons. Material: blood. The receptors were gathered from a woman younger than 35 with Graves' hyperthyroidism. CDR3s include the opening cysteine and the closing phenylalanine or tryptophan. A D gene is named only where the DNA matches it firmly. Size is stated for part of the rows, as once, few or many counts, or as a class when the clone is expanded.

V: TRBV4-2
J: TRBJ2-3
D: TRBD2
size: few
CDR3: CASSHIKRMAGAIDTQYF
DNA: TGTGCCAGCAGCCATATCAAGAGGATGGCGGGAGCAATAGATACGCAGTATTTT

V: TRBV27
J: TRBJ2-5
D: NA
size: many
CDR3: CASSLRGIETQYF
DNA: TGTGCCAGCAGCCTGAGGGGGATAGAGACCCAGTACTTC

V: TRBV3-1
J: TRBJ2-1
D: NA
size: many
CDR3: CASSQDKHYNEQFF
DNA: TGTGCCAGCAGCCAAGATAAGCATTACAATGAGCAGTTCTTC

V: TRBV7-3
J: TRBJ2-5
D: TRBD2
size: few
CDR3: CASSPGTSGRAGETQYF
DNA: TGTGCCAGCAGCCCCGGGACTAGCGGGAGGGCCGGAGAGACCCAGTACTTC

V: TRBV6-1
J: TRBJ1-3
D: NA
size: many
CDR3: CASRPSLQPNTIYF
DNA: TGTGCCAGCAGGCCAAGCCTTCAACCCAACACCATATATTTT

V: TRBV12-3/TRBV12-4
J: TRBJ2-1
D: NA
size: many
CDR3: CASGPRQTNHYNEQFF
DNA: TGTGCCAGCGGCCCCCGGCAGACTAACCACTACAATGAGCAGTTCTTC

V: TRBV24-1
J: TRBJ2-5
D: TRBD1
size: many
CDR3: CATSRGQETQYF
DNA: TGTGCCACCAGCAGGGGGCAAGAGACCCAGTACTTC

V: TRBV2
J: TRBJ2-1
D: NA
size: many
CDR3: CASSLDGDEQFF
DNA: TGTGCCAGCAGCCTCGACGGGGATGAGCAGTTCTTC

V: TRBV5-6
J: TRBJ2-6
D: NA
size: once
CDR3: CASSWFSGANVLTF
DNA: TGTGCCAGCAGCTGGTTCTCTGGGGCCAACGTCCTGACTTTC

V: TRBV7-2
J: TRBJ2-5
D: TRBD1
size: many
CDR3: CASSVRDRETQYF
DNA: TGTGCCAGCAGCGTCCGGGACAGAGAGACCCAGTACTTC

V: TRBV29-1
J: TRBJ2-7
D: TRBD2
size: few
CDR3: CSTPPLADYEQYF
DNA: TGCAGCACCCCCCCCCTAGCGGACTACGAGCAGTACTTC

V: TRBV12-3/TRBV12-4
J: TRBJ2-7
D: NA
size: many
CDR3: CASSLPTGYEQYF
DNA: TGTGCCAGCAGCCTACCAACGGGTTACGAGCAGTACTTC

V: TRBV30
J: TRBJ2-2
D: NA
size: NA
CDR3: CAWARLGELFF
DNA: TGTGCCTGGGCCCGGCTAGGGGAGCTGTTTTTT

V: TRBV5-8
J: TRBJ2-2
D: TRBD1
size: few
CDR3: CASSRDRGKGGELFF
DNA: TGTGCCAGCAGCCGGGACAGGGGAAAAGGAGGGGAGCTGTTTTTT

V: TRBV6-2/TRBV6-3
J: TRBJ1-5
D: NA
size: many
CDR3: CASRDLPGAQHF
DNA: TGTGCCAGCAGAGACTTACCGGGAGCCCAGCATTTT

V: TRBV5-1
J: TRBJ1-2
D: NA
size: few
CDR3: CASSQSGKGGDYTF
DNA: TGCGCCAGCAGCCAGTCCGGTAAGGGAGGAGACTACACCTTC

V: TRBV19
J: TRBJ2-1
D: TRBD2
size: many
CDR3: CATHTLAGGLGNEQFF
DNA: TGTGCCACTCATACACTAGCGGGAGGGCTAGGCAATGAGCAGTTCTTC